These 27 T cell receptor beta chains were all obtained from the same sample, sequenced in a study of blood T cell repertoires in COVID-19 (dated by TCRdb to the early 2020s). The library came from the immunoSEQ multiplex PCR assay. This is the immuneACCESS table as TCRdb keeps it, with only in-frame sequences that have V and J called. A part of the clones is gone; compared with another copy, unresolved V genes explain less than half, and the rest is unexplained. Across this sample there are 330,000 or so clones, with more than 85% seen only once. About a fifth of the sample is in the top ten clones. The sample taken for sequencing was PBMCs or T cells enriched from blood (not recorded which). All receptors derive from a woman aged 25 to 39 who had recovered from COVID-19.

The V gene is TRBV7-3, the J gene TRBJ1-2; 8 nucleotides match TRBD1. CDR1 is SGHTA, CDR2 FQGTGA, per germline. This CDR3 has 14 residues. V was pared by 6 bases and J by 0 bases, with 3 bases of the junction left unmatched. The CDR3 region has the DNA TGTGCCAGCAGAAGGGGACAGGCTAACTATGGCTACACCTTC. Translating it yields CASRRGQANYGYTF. The entire variable domain, with the rest obtained from reference TRBV7-3 and TRBJ1-2, is as follows: GAGVSQTPSNKVTEKGKYVELRCDPISGHTALYWYRQSLGQGPEFLIYFQGTGAADDSGLPNDRFFAVRPEGSVSTLKIQRTERGDSAVYLCASRRGQANYGYTFGSGTRLTVV.

The rearrangement joins TRBV12-3 or TRBV12-4 to TRBJ2-7; no clear D. Trimming removed 6 bases from V and 3 bases from J, with 9 bases in between. The CDR3 totals 12 residues. The CDR3 protein is CASSPLYYEQYF. The CDR3 bases are TGTGCCAGCAGCCCTCTCTACTACGAGCAGTACTTC.

The chain couples TRBV5-4 to TRBJ2-5, with 8 bases aligning to TRBD2. CDR3 length equals 16 residues. Trimming cost V 0 bases and J 2 bases; bases outside gene matches: 6. The germline CDR1 and CDR2 sequences are SGHNT and YYREEE (reference sequence). CDR3: CASSLAPAGGQETQYF. CDR3 nucleotides: TGTGCCAGCAGCTTGGCCCCGGCGGGGGGTCAAGAGACCCAGTACTTC.

This clone occurred once. The CDR3 DNA is TGCGCCAGCAGCTTGCAGGGGATGGGGGAAAAACTGTTTTTT. The encoded protein is CASSLQGMGEKLFF. J is TRBJ1-4 and V is TRBV5-1; tentative D call: TRBD1 (6 bases). CDR1 SGHRS and CDR2 YFSETQ come from the germline V gene. The CDR3 runs to 14 residues. The V and J ends lost 1 base and 8 bases respectively, with 12 bases between them.

This clone was found once. The chain combines TRBV27 with TRBJ2-1; 7 bases align to TRBD2. This CDR3 spans 14 amino acids. V lost 5 bases to trimming and J lost 8 bases; unmatched junction nucleotides: 9. Germline CDR1 and CDR2: MNHEY and SMNVEV (reference sequence). In DNA, the CDR3 is TGTGCCAGCAGTCCAGACTCTAGCGGCTATGAGCAGTTCTTC. Protein sequence: CASSPDSSGYEQFF.

The rearrangement uses TRBV7-9 and TRBJ1-4; D uncertain. The CDR3 length is 12 residues. Germline V gene data show CDR1 as SEHNR and CDR2 as FQNEAQ (reference sequence). The V end was cut by 4 bases, the J end by 6 bases, with 6 bases between. CDR3 DNA: TGTGCCAGCAGCTCAGGCTATGAAAAACTGTTTTTT. Its translation is CASSSGYEKLFF.

This rearrangement joins TRBV2 to TRBJ1-5, with D unclear. Germline assignment: CDR1 SNHLY and CDR2 FYNNEI. Deletions cut 1 base from V and 4 bases from J, with 5 bases between. The CDR3 totals 13 residues. The CDR3 sequence is CASSEDRNQPQHF. CDR3 bases: TGTGCCAGCAGTGAAGACAGAAATCAGCCCCAGCATTTT.

The chain combines TRBV7-8 with TRBJ1-5; no reliable D call. This CDR3 comprises 15 residues. Germline assignment: CDR1 SGHVS and CDR2 FQNEAQ. V lost 1 base and J 4 bases, leaving 11 bases between the germline ends. As DNA, the CDR3 is TGTGCCAGCAGCTTAGAAGTGGCGGGTAATCAGCCCCAGCATTTT. It specifies CASSLEVAGNQPQHF.

CDR3 loop: CASSLLPGSSGNTIYF. The CDR3 DNA reads as TGTGCCAGCAGTTTATTGCCTGGGAGCTCTGGAAACACCATATATTTT. V is TRBV27 and J is TRBJ1-3; D is unclear. Germline V lookup: CDR1 MNHEY, CDR2 SMNVEV (reference sequence). With 1 base removed from V and 0 bases from J, the gap between germline ends came to 10 bases. The CDR3 extends over 16 amino acids.

The chain combines TRBV28 with TRBJ1-4, with 8 bases aligning to TRBD1. The V gene end was trimmed by 6 bases and the J gene end by 6 bases; junction bases not matched to a gene: 6. The CDR3 is 14 amino acids. The germline gives CDR1 MDHEN, CDR2 SYDVKM. This CDR3 is CASRPGQVYEKLFF. CDR3 in DNA: TGTGCCAGCAGACCGGGACAGGTATATGAAAAACTGTTTTTT.

The chain joins TRBV28 to TRBJ1-1; a possible D gene is TRBD1 (5 bases). CDR3 size: 15 residues. Germline assignment: CDR1 MDHEN and CDR2 SYDVKM. V lost 6 bases, J lost 6 bases, and 20 bases lay in between. The CDR3 region is CASSPGVNRGAEAFF. The CDR3 coding sequence is TGTGCCAGCAGCCCGGGGGTAAATCGAGGCGCTGAAGCTTTCTTT.

The V gene is TRBV28, the J gene TRBJ2-7; tentatively, D is TRBD1 (5 bases). CDR1 is MDHEN and CDR2 is SYDVKM in the germline V gene. This CDR3 has 12 residues. The V end was cut by 2 bases, the J end by 7 bases, with 9 bases between. The CDR3 sequence is CASSLGAGEQYF. DNA of the CDR3: TGTGCCAGCAGTTTAGGGGCCGGGGAGCAGTACTTC.

This sequence joins TRBV7-2 and TRBJ2-1; 9 positions agree with TRBD2. The germline V gene encodes CDR1 SGHTA and CDR2 FQGNSA. The trim removed 3 bases at V and 9 bases at J, leaving 9 bases unmatched. This CDR3 is built from 15 residues. The CDR3 spells CASSLKAGGPGEQFF. CDR3 sequence (DNA): TGTGCCAGCAGCTTGAAGGCGGGGGGGCCGGGTGAGCAGTTCTTC.

V gene TRBV7-9 combines with J gene TRBJ1-2; D remains unclear. The germline gives CDR1 SEHNR, CDR2 FQNEAQ (reference sequence). V was cut by 3 bases and J by 8 bases, with 10 bases left in between. This CDR3 comprises 12 residues. This chain's CDR3 is CASSFRRSGYTF. In DNA, the CDR3 is TGTGCCAGCAGCTTCAGGAGGAGCGGCTACACCTTC. The entire variable domain, with the rest obtained from reference TRBV7-9 and TRBJ1-2, is as follows: DTGVSQNPRHKITKRGQNVTFRCDPISEHNRLYWYRQTLGQGPEFLTYFQNEAQLEKSRLLSDRFSAERPKGSFSTLEIQRTEQGDSAMYLCASSFRRSGYTFGSGTRLTVV.

J is TRBJ2-7 and V is TRBV30; 11 nucleotides match TRBD1. Germline V gene data show CDR1 as GTSNPN and CDR2 as SVGIG (reference sequence). There are 12 residues in the CDR3. The V and J ends lost 8 bases and 7 bases, in that order; junction bases with no gene match: 7. The CDR3 reads CALGQGVGEQYF. DNA for the CDR3: TGTGCCCTGGGACAGGGGGTGGGTGAGCAGTACTTC.

V usage is TRBV28 and J usage is TRBJ2-7; the match to TRBD1 covers 7 bases. The CDR3 is 14 amino acids. V shed 6 bases and J 0 bases; nucleotides not matched to a gene: 5. Germline assignment: CDR1 MDHEN and CDR2 SYDVKM. In DNA, the CDR3 is TGTGCCAGCAGCTCGGGACAGAGCTCCTACGAGCAGTACTTC. Protein product: CASSSGQSSYEQYF.

The rearrangement uses TRBV24-1 and TRBJ1-2; 10 positions match TRBD1. The germline V gene encodes CDR1 KGHDR and CDR2 SFDVKD. CDR3 length equals 17 residues. Unmatched junction bases numbered 9, after V lost 2 bases and J lost 4 bases. This chain's CDR3 is CATSDSSGGTGAYGYTF. In DNA form, the CDR3 reads TGTGCCACCAGTGATTCGTCGGGAGGGACAGGGGCCTATGGCTACACCTTC.

The V and J genes are TRBV13 and TRBJ1-4; tentative D call: TRBD1 (6 bases). With 2 bases removed from V and 7 bases from J, the gap between germline ends came to 14 bases. The CDR3 covers 15 residues. Germline CDR1 PRHDT, CDR2 FYEKMQ (reference sequence). The CDR3 spells CASSLKRDIREKLFF. The CDR3 nucleotides are TGTGCCAGCAGCTTAAAGCGGGACATCCGTGAAAAACTGTTTTTT.

The genes are TRBV5-4 and TRBJ2-3; 10 nucleotides line up with TRBD2. From germline, CDR1 is SGHNT and CDR2 YYREEE (reference sequence). This CDR3 has 16 residues. J lost 6 bases, V lost 2 bases, and 9 bases had no gene match. The DNA of the CDR3 is TGTGCCAGCAGCTTCTCTAGGACTAGCGGTGGGGATACGCAGTATTTT. Protein product: CASSFSRTSGGDTQYF. The complete variable domain, with remaining parts taken from reference TRBV5-4 and TRBJ2-3, reads ETGVTQSPTHLIKTRGQQVTLRCSSQSGHNTVSWYQQALGQGPQFIFQYYREEENGRGNFPPRFSGLQFPNYSSELNVNALELDDSALYLCASSFSRTSGGDTQYFGPGTRLTVL.

V gene TRBV4-2 combines with J gene TRBJ1-5, with a possible D match to TRBD1 (5 bases). Trimming pared 0 bases from V and 7 bases from J, leaving 13 bases between. Per the germline V gene, CDR1 is LGHNA and CDR2 is YNFKEQ. The CDR3 spans 15 residues. The CDR3 sequence: CASSQDLWGRQPQHF. The CDR3 bases are TGTGCCAGCAGCCAAGATCTTTGGGGGAGGCAGCCCCAGCATTTT.

The gene calls are TRBV7-9 and TRBJ2-3; a possible D gene is TRBD2 (6 bases). CDR1 SEHNR and CDR2 FQNEAQ come from the germline V gene (reference sequence). V was shortened by 3 bases and J by 0 bases, with 10 bases between the two germline ends. This CDR3 is 15 amino acids long. The CDR3 spells CASSLLSGSTDTQYF. The DNA for the CDR3 is TGTGCCAGCAGCTTGTTAAGCGGGAGCACAGATACGCAGTATTTT.

This chain links TRBV21-1 with TRBJ2-1; the table's D gene call, TRBD2, was not cross checked with the DNA. TRBV21-1 is marked as a pseudogene. The CDR3 contains 17 residues. CDR3 DNA sequence: TGTGCCAGCAGCAAAGCGCTTTCAGCGGGAGACGTAAATGAGCAGTTCTTC. Amino acid sequence: CASSKALSAGDVNEQFF.

This sequence joins TRBV9 and TRBJ2-3, with 14 bases fitting TRBD2. V dropped 0 bases and J dropped 2; count of bases not matched to a gene: 5. This CDR3 is 18 amino acids long. Germline CDR1 and CDR2: SGDLS and YYNGEE. This chain's CDR3 is CASSVGLAGGRSTDTQYF. CDR3 nucleotides: TGTGCCAGCAGCGTAGGACTAGCGGGGGGGCGGTCCACAGATACGCAGTATTTT. The complete variable domain, with remaining parts taken from reference TRBV9 and TRBJ2-3, reads DSGVTQTPKHLITATGQRVTLRCSPRSGDLSVYWYQQSLDQGLQFLIQYYNGEERAKGNILERFSAQQFPDLHSELNLSSLELGDSALYFCASSVGLAGGRSTDTQYFGPGTRLTVL.

The chain recombines TRBV21-1 with TRBJ2-7; the D call TRBD1 from the table was never checked on the DNA. TRBV21-1 is recorded as a pseudogene. This CDR3 has 15 residues. The CDR3 protein is CASSKFWDRTYEQYF. The DNA of the CDR3 is TGTGCCAGCAGCAAATTTTGGGACAGGACCTACGAGCAGTACTTC.

The rearrangement uses TRBV4-3 and TRBJ2-5, with TRBD2 identical over 13 bases. V gave up 2 bases and J gave up 7 bases; unmatched junction bases: 10. Germline CDR1 and CDR2: LGHNA and YSLEER. This CDR3 region has 17 residues. The CDR3 DNA sequence: TGCGCCAGCAGCCAATCAGGGACTAGCGGGAATCGGGGGACCCAGTACTTC. It yields the protein CASSQSGTSGNRGTQYF.

The chain links TRBV27 to TRBJ1-5, with D possibly being TRBD1 (5 bases). The V and J ends lost 2 bases and 3 bases respectively, with 11 bases between them. Looked up from germline, CDR1 is MNHEY and CDR2 is SMNVEV (reference sequence). This CDR3 contains 15 residues. The CDR3 region has the DNA TGTGCCAGCAGTTTAGGGGGGGGAGCCAATCAGCCCCAGCATTTT. Protein sequence: CASSLGGGANQPQHF.

The chain links TRBV4-3 to TRBJ2-1; 11 bases align to TRBD1. This CDR3 comprises 17 residues. Germline lookup yields CDR1 LGHNA and CDR2 YSLEER. J was trimmed by 7 bases and V by 0 bases; bases with no gene match: 8. CDR3 DNA sequence: TGCGCCAGCAGCCAAGATCTTGGGACAGGGGGTCGAAATGAGCAGTTCTTC. This encodes CASSQDLGTGGRNEQFF.